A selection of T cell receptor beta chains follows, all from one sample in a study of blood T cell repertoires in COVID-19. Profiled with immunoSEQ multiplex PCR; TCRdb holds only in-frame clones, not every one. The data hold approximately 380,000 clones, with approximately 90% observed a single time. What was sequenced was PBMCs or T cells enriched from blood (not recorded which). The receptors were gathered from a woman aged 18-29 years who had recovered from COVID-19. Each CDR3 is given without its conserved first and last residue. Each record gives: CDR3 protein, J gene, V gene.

CDR3 protein: ASSQVSSDTQY
J gene: TRBJ2-3
V gene: TRBV3-1/TRBV3-2

CDR3 protein: ASRLGTGNNYGYT
J gene: TRBJ1-2
V gene: TRBV6-5

CDR3 protein: ASSREVRILLGQPQH
J gene: TRBJ1-5
V gene: TRBV19

CDR3 protein: ASSSNRLADTQY
J gene: TRBJ2-3
V gene: TRBV3-1/TRBV3-2

CDR3 protein: ASLPTRAQGQPQH
J gene: TRBJ1-5
V gene: TRBV6-5

CDR3 protein: ASSLKGQGRNYGYT
J gene: TRBJ1-2
V gene: TRBV13

CDR3 protein: ASSQVWSAGGFAKNIQY
J gene: TRBJ2-4
V gene: TRBV4-1

CDR3 protein: AISYEVQDGYT
J gene: TRBJ1-2
V gene: TRBV10-3

CDR3 protein: ASSLGQGITYGYT
J gene: TRBJ1-2
V gene: TRBV6-5

CDR3 protein: ATCCGAYGYT
J gene: TRBJ1-2
V gene: TRBV6-4

CDR3 protein: ASSQGLAGGHNGELF
J gene: TRBJ2-2
V gene: TRBV4-3

CDR3 protein: ATSRSTEAF
J gene: TRBJ1-1
V gene: TRBV15

CDR3 protein: SVLSGNEQF
J gene: TRBJ2-1
V gene: TRBV29-1